This T cell receptor (beta chain) is drawn from a study of blood T cell repertoires in COVID-19 (dated by TCRdb to the early 2020s). Study-wide context: Samples from collaborators originated in the United States, Italy and Spain and spanned both the acute and convalescent phases of COVID-19. The material from the prospective study consisted of cDNA or gDNA derived from T cells, B-cell-depleted T cells, or PBMCs. The dataset comprised deeply sampled blood TCRbeta repertoires from subjects exposed to, actively infected with, or recovered from COVID-19. The repertoires were released in a freely available public database intended as a resource for research on the immune response to SARS-CoV-2. Samples were obtained from the ongoing ImmuneRACE study (first 160 participants) and from over a thousand subjects provided by 6 global collaborators. Sample metadata almost always included a de-identified subject ID, COVID-19 status, age in years and sex. Where available, HLA class I and class II types were obtained from metadata supplied by the sample provider rather than from assay-based typing. Beyond this particular receptor, the publication reports: The amount of clinical and demographic metadata varied by source and participant and was provided uncurated.

TCRbeta CDR3 regions were amplified from genomic DNA by means of the immunoSEQ Assay, a bias-controlled multiplex PCR. In the paper's pipeline: Nucleated cell counts per sample were estimated from amplification of reference gene primers within the assay. Sequence reads were collapsed and filtered to measure the absolute abundance of every unique TCRbeta CDR3 rearrangement. For each sample, productive Simpson clonality was calculated as the square root of Simpson's diversity index across productive rearrangements. The table was pulled from immuneACCESS by TCRdb, which kept in-frame rearrangements only. Such tables lose some clones; where checked, under half of the loss comes from unresolved V genes, and the rest has no known cause. V and J calls and clone size come straight from that table; D and trimming were deduced from the DNA. This sample gives approximately 300,000 clones in total; under 90% of them show up just once. In total, the top ten clones hold 1.5% to 2% of the sample.

Regarding this clone: Its target antigen remains unknown. No base qualities exist here, and no much larger clone lies one base off it.

The germline V gene encodes CDR1 WNHNN and CDR2 SYGVQD (reference sequence). The junction shows trimming of 8 bases on V and 4 bases on J, and the gene matches do not reach 16 bases of it. The CDR3 sequence holds 16 residues, the cysteine and phenylalanine included. Of the read, only the CDR3 DNA is kept; its 48 bases are in frame from base 1. One collaborating source in Seattle enrolled patients while the patients were actively infected and followed the patients over time throughout the course of disease. Each collaborating institution followed its own protocols to collect whole blood in K2EDTA tubes. Collaborator samples were shipped for TCRbeta analysis as frozen whole blood, isolated PBMCs, or DNA extracted from either sample type.

Recombination joined TRBV10-1 with TRBJ1-1, with TRBD1 identical over 7 junction bases. The sequenced sample consisted of peripheral blood. This receptor was obtained from a woman aged 30 to 39 with COVID-19, enrolled during active disease. CDR3 sequence: CASLQPGTVRVTEAFF. The sequence in DNA is TGCGCCAGCCTTCAACCCGGGACAGTGCGGGTCACTGAAGCTTTCTTT.